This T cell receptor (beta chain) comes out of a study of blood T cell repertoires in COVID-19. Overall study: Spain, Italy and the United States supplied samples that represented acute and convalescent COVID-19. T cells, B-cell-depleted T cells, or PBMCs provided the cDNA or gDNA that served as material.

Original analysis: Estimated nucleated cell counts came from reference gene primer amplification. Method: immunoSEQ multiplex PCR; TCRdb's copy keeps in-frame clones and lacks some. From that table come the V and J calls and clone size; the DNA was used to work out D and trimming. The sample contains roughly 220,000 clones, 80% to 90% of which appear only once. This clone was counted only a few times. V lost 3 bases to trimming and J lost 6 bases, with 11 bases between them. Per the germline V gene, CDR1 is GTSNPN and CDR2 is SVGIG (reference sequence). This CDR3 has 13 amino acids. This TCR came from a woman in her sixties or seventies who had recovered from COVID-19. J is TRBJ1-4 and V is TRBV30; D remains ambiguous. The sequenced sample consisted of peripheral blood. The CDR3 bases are TGTGCCTGGAGCCCGGGGAGGTATGAAAAACTGTTTTTT. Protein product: CAWSPGRYEKLFF.